These 27 T cell receptor beta chains originate from one sample sequenced in a study of CD8 T cells in Susac syndrome. An amount of RNA that ranged from about 0.45 to 1 ug was reverse transcribed with random hexamers. TCRdb reprocessed the immunoSEQ multiplex PCR reads with MiXCR, giving one entry per CDR3 protein. This repertoire shows 120,000 or so distinct CDR3 sequences, over 90% found once; its top ten account for about 0.28%. The specimen sequenced was CD8+ T cells from PBMCs. These receptors originate from a human donor with Susac syndrome.

The J gene is TRBJ2-1, the V gene TRBV13, with 11 bases lining up with TRBD2. V shed 5 bases and J 12 bases; nucleotides not matched to a gene: 12. CDR3 length: 15 amino acids. From germline, CDR1 is PRHDT and CDR2 FYEKMQ (reference sequence). CDR3 region: CASSPGLAETTWQFF. The CDR3 region has the DNA TGTGCCAGCAGCCCGGGACTAGCGGAGACGACATGGCAGTTCTTC.

The V gene is TRBV29-1, the J gene TRBJ2-6; D gene ambiguous. This CDR3 is built from 16 residues. CDR1 and CDR2 (germline): SQVTM, ANQGSEA. Trimming took 1 base from V and 3 from J, leaving 13 bases between them. CDR3 nucleotide sequence: TGCAGCGTTGAAGTGCCCCGAGACGGTGGGGCCAACGTCCTGACTTTC. This codes for CSVEVPRDGGANVLTF.

The CDR3 spells CASSQEREGAFF. The DNA of the CDR3 is TGTGCCAGCAGCCAAGAGAGGGAAGGCGCTTTCTTT. The gene calls are TRBV3-1 and TRBJ1-1; no clear D. V was pared by 0 bases and J by 11 bases, with 10 bases between. CDR1 and CDR2 from the germline V gene are LGHDT and YNNKEL (reference sequence). The CDR3 length is 12 residues.

This chain uses TRBV9 with TRBJ2-1, with TRBD1 as a possible D gene (6 bases). Trimming cost V 3 bases and J 4 bases, with 11 bases left between them. The CDR3 length is 14 residues. Germline V gene sequence: CDR1 SGDLS, CDR2 YYNGEE. This CDR3 reads CASSATGEYNEQFF. CDR3 sequence (DNA): TGTGCCAGCAGCGCGACAGGAGAGTACAATGAGCAGTTCTTC. Drawing the rest from reference TRBV9 and TRBJ2-1, the complete variable domain is DSGVTQTPKHLITATGQRVTLRCSPRSGDLSVYWYQQSLDQGLQFLIQYYNGEERAKGNILERFSAQQFPDLHSELNLSSLELGDSALYFCASSATGEYNEQFFGPGTRLTVL.

V is TRBV4-3 and J is TRBJ1-1; D is unresolved. V dropped 0 bases and J dropped 4 bases, with 6 bases sitting between them. Germline values: CDR1 LGHNA, CDR2 YSLEER. This CDR3 contains 13 residues. The CDR3 DNA follows: TGCGCCAGCAGCCAAGAGACGGGCACTGAAGCTTTCTTT. It codes for CASSQETGTEAFF.

The chain combines TRBV13 with TRBJ2-6, with D hard to call. In germline, CDR1 is PRHDT, CDR2 FYEKMQ (reference sequence). V dropped 5 bases and J dropped 0 bases, with 17 bases sitting between them. This CDR3 region has 18 residues. In DNA form, the CDR3 reads TGTGCCAGCAGCAGTCTCCTGTCTGGGCTCTCTGGGGCCAACGTCCTGACTTTC. Protein sequence: CASSSLLSGLSGANVLTF.

The chain carries TRBV5-1 and TRBJ1-2; maybe TRBD1 (5 bases). V was pared by 0 bases and J by 4 bases, with 13 bases between. This CDR3 region has 15 residues. CDR1 is SGHRS and CDR2 is YFSETQ in the germline V gene. The CDR3: CASSLGQGNSYGYTF. CDR3 nucleotides: TGCGCCAGCAGCTTGGGGCAGGGAAACTCCTATGGCTACACCTTC.

V usage is TRBV9 and J usage is TRBJ2-3, with TRBD1 matching over 9 bases. V lost 4 bases and J lost 5; bases outside the gene matches: 5. CDR1 is SGDLS, CDR2 YYNGEE, per germline. The CDR3 consists of 14 residues. The CDR3: CASSNRQGVDTQYF. As DNA, the CDR3 is TGTGCCAGCAGCAACCGACAGGGGGTAGATACGCAGTATTTT.

The rearrangement joins TRBV12-3 or TRBV12-4 to TRBJ2-7; maybe TRBD1 (5 bases). The V and J ends lost 8 bases and 1 base respectively, with 12 bases between them. The CDR3 extends over 13 amino acids. DNA for the CDR3: TGTGCCAGCGGCACGGACAATTCCTACGAGCAGTACTTC. Residues: CASGTDNSYEQYF.

The chain couples TRBV29-1 to TRBJ1-2; the D gene is possibly TRBD1 (6 bases). V lost 0 bases, J lost 6 bases, and 11 bases lay in between. Germline values: CDR1 SQVTM, CDR2 ANQGSEA. This CDR3 has 13 residues. This CDR3 is CSVEDAGADGYTF. CDR3 nucleotide sequence: TGCAGCGTTGAAGATGCGGGGGCTGATGGCTACACCTTC.

The rearrangement links TRBV7-2 to TRBJ2-7; tentative D call: TRBD1 (5 bases). The CDR3 totals 13 residues. The germline V gene encodes CDR1 SGHTA and CDR2 FQGNSA. The ends were cut back, 8 bases at V and 3 bases at J, with 14 bases in the middle. CDR3 in DNA: TGTGCCAGCGGATGGGGCAGCAACTACGAGCAGTACTTC. It yields the protein CASGWGSNYEQYF.

The chain has TRBV19 and TRBJ1-4, with D perhaps TRBD1 (6 bases). The germline CDR1 and CDR2 sequences are LNHDA and SQIVND (reference sequence). With 5 bases removed from V and 7 bases from J, the gap between germline ends came to 11 bases. CDR3 length: 13 amino acids. DNA of the CDR3: TGTGCCAGTAGTCAACAGGGACCTGAAAAACTGTTTTTT. Translating gives CASSQQGPEKLFF.

The chain couples TRBV27 to TRBJ2-1; 9 bases map to TRBD1. With V trimmed by 8 bases and J by 2 bases, 13 bases remained unmatched. Germline values: CDR1 MNHEY, CDR2 SMNVEV (reference sequence). The CDR3 has 17 residues. The CDR3 reads CASAGQGYTGAYNEQFF. The CDR3 bases are TGTGCCAGCGCGGGACAGGGCTATACGGGGGCCTACAATGAGCAGTTCTTC.

The V call is TRBV20-1, the J call TRBJ2-5; TRBD2 is a possible D gene (5 bases). V lost 0 bases and J 0 bases, leaving 11 bases between the germline ends. CDR1 and CDR2 (germline): DFQATT, SNEGSKA (reference sequence). The CDR3 consists of 15 residues. The CDR3 nucleotides are TGCAGTGCTAGAGATTCGAGGGAGTACCAAGAGACCCAGTACTTC. The encoded protein is CSARDSREYQETQYF.

The chain recombines TRBV12-3 or TRBV12-4 with TRBJ2-7; D is unclear. V gave up 3 bases and J gave up 5 bases, with 5 bases separating them. This CDR3 spans 11 amino acids. CDR3 in DNA: TGTGCCAGCAGTTTCCGGAACGAGCAGTACTTC. Translated: CASSFRNEQYF.

The chain employs TRBV29-1 and TRBJ1-2, with D perhaps TRBD1 (6 bases). The germline V gene encodes CDR1 SQVTM and CDR2 ANQGSEA. The CDR3 has 14 residues. V lost 1 base to trimming and J lost 2 bases, with 11 bases between them. CDR3 amino acids: CSVEVKTGNYGYTF. DNA of the CDR3: TGCAGCGTTGAAGTGAAGACAGGCAACTATGGCTACACCTTC.

The J gene is TRBJ1-5, the V gene TRBV29-1, with 7 bases fitting TRBD1. V lost 0 bases, J lost 6 bases, and 5 bases stayed unmatched. The CDR3 covers 14 residues. Germline assignment: CDR1 SQVTM and CDR2 ANQGSEA. CDR3: CSVEDPTGTQPQHF. Here the CDR3 DNA reads TGCAGCGTTGAAGACCCGACAGGGACTCAGCCCCAGCATTTT.

This chain links TRBV19 with TRBJ1-1; D may be TRBD1 (6 bases). The CDR3 covers 14 residues. Germline V gives CDR1 LNHDA, CDR2 SQIVND (reference sequence). Trimming pared 6 bases from V and 0 bases from J, leaving 11 bases between. CDR3 region: CASSHRDMNTEAFF. Here the CDR3 DNA reads TGTGCCAGTAGCCACAGGGATATGAACACTGAAGCTTTCTTT.

This rearrangement joins TRBV20-1 to TRBJ1-2; TRBD1 matches at 8 bases. CDR1 and CDR2 (germline): DFQATT, SNEGSKA (reference sequence). V gave up 6 bases and J gave up 3 bases; unmatched junction bases: 9. The CDR3 consists of 14 residues. CDR3 nucleotides: TGCAGTGCCGAACGGACAGGGCCGGACTATGGCTACACCTTC. Amino acid sequence: CSAERTGPDYGYTF.

This rearrangement joins TRBV5-6 to TRBJ2-1; D gene ambiguous. The V gene lost 5 bases and the J gene lost 5 bases, with 11 bases spanning the gap. CDR1 is SGHDT, CDR2 YYEEEE, per germline. This CDR3 has 13 residues. This CDR3 reads CASSPGPNNEQFF. The CDR3 bases are TGTGCCAGCAGTCCCGGACCCAACAATGAGCAGTTCTTC.

The CDR3 here is CASSPRQSYEQYF. The CDR3, as DNA: TGTGCCAGCAGCCCCAGACAGTCATACGAGCAGTACTTC. The rearrangement links TRBV9 to TRBJ2-7; possibly TRBD1 for D (5 bases). V lost 4 bases and J lost 4, with 12 bases in between. Germline CDR1 reads SGDLS; CDR2 reads YYNGEE. The CDR3 consists of 13 residues. The variable domain in full, completed from reference TRBV9 and TRBJ2-7, reads DSGVTQTPKHLITATGQRVTLRCSPRSGDLSVYWYQQSLDQGLQFLIQYYNGEERAKGNILERFSAQQFPDLHSELNLSSLELGDSALYFCASSPRQSYEQYFGPGTRLTVT.

The chain carries TRBV19 and TRBJ2-7, with D tentatively TRBD1 or TRBD2 (5 bases each). The V and J ends lost 5 bases and 0 bases respectively, with 11 bases between them. Germline CDR1 is LNHDA and CDR2 is SQIVND (reference sequence). This CDR3 is built from 14 residues. CDR3 in DNA: TGTGCCAGTAGTGCCTCAGGGAGCTCCTACGAGCAGTACTTC. It translates to CASSASGSSYEQYF. Combining the CDR3 with reference TRBV19 and TRBJ2-7 gives the whole variable domain DGGITQSPKYLFRKEGQNVTLSCEQNLNHDAMYWYRQDPGQGLRLIYYSQIVNDFQKGDIAEGYSVSREKKESFPLTVTSAQKNPTAFYLCASSASGSSYEQYFGPGTRLTVT.

The chain couples TRBV27 to TRBJ1-2, with D possibly TRBD1 on 6 matching bases. From germline, CDR1 is MNHEY and CDR2 SMNVEV (reference sequence). This CDR3 has 12 amino acids. The V and J ends lost 4 bases and 8 bases respectively, with 11 bases between them. CDR3 coding DNA: TGTGCCAGCAGTTCCGGGGGCGGCGGCTACACCTTC. Protein product: CASSSGGGGYTF.

The chain carries TRBV9 and TRBJ2-3, with 14 bases lining up with TRBD2. Germline trimming cut 5 bases from V and 2 bases from J; bases unmatched to any gene: 4. The CDR3 loop spans 16 amino acids. Germline loops: CDR1 SGDLS, CDR2 YYNGEE. CDR3 protein: CASSGLAGGVTDTQYF. As DNA, the CDR3 is TGTGCCAGCAGTGGACTAGCGGGGGGCGTCACAGATACGCAGTATTTT.

The genes are TRBV13 and TRBJ1-2, with 7 bases that match TRBD1. J gave up 7 bases and V 1 base, and 9 bases lay outside the gene matches. This CDR3 spans 15 amino acids. Germline V gives CDR1 PRHDT, CDR2 FYEKMQ (reference sequence). The CDR3 region is CASSLALDRVAGYTF. CDR3 coding DNA: TGTGCCAGCAGCTTAGCCTTAGACAGGGTGGCTGGCTACACCTTC.

J is TRBJ1-1 and V is TRBV9; D remains unclear. V lost 0 bases, J lost 6 bases, and 9 bases lay in between. Germline lookup yields CDR1 SGDLS and CDR2 YYNGEE. The CDR3 totals 13 residues. Here the CDR3 reads CASSVGTRSEAFF. The CDR3 DNA reads TGTGCCAGCAGCGTAGGTACCAGATCTGAAGCTTTCTTT.

V is TRBV6-5 and J is TRBJ2-2, with a possible D match to TRBD2 (6 bases). Germline loops: CDR1 MNHEY, CDR2 SVGAGI. There are 15 residues in the CDR3. With 8 bases removed from V and 1 base from J, the gap between germline ends came to 14 bases. This chain's CDR3 is CASHQEGENTGELFF. DNA for the CDR3: TGTGCCAGCCATCAGGAGGGCGAGAACACCGGGGAGCTGTTTTTT.